Sequencing of this TCR beta chain was carried out in a study of blood T cell repertoires in COVID-19. As for the study in general: The origin of the acute and convalescent COVID-19 samples was the United States, Italy and Spain. T cells, B-cell-depleted T cells, or PBMCs provided the cDNA or gDNA that served as material.

Authors' data handling: Estimates of nucleated cell counts were drawn from the amplification of reference gene primers. Assay: immunoSEQ multiplex PCR; the TCRdb copy retains only in-frame clones and omits some. The V and J calls and clone size were taken over from that table, and D and trimming were inferred from the DNA. The sample lists about 50,000 clones, 85% to 90% occurring once. The sample was peripheral blood. The TCR comes from a woman in her fifties or sixties with acute or convalescent COVID-19.

In DNA, the CDR3 is TGTGCCATCAGTGACTTACAGGGGTTCTACGAGCAGTACTTC. As protein: CAISDLQGFYEQYF. The rearrangement uses TRBV10-3 and TRBJ2-7, with 7 bases aligning to TRBD1. Germline-derived CDR1 and CDR2 are ENHRY and SYGVKD. V trimming: 3 bases; J trimming: 3 bases; junction bases outside the gene matches: 5. The CDR3 extends over 14 amino acids.